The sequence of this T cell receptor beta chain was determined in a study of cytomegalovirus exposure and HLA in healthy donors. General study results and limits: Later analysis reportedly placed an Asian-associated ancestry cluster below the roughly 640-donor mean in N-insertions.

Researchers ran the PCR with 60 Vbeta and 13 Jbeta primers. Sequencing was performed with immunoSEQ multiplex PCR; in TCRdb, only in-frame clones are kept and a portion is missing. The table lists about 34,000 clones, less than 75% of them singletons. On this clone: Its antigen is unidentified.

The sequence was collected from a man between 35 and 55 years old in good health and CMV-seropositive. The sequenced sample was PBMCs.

CDR3: CASGRWDRGIMNTEAFF. DNA for the CDR3: TGTGCTAGTGGTCGCTGGGACAGGGGGATCATGAACACTGAAGCTTTCTTT. J is TRBJ1-1 and V is TRBV12-5; TRBD1 agrees at 11 bases. CDR1 and CDR2 (germline): LGHNT, FRNRAP. After removal of 5 bases from V and 0 bases from J, the junction contained 8 bases not matched to a gene. CDR3 length equals 17 residues.